The 20 T cell receptor beta chains below were found in one sample sequenced in a study of cytomegalovirus exposure and HLA in healthy donors. PCR employed 60 Vbeta and 13 Jbeta primers. Generated by immunoSEQ multiplex PCR, the TCRdb table keeps only in-frame clones and is missing some. This repertoire shows roughly 73,000 clones, 60% to 85% found once; its top ten account for 9.5% to 15%. The sample was PBMCs. The receptors originated from a man between 65 and 85 years old in good health and CMV-seronegative.

This chain joins TRBV6-6 and TRBJ1-4; perhaps TRBD1 as D (5 bases). The CDR3 extends over 14 amino acids. Per germline, CDR1 MNHNY and CDR2 SVGAGI (reference sequence). Deletions cut 2 bases from V and 8 bases from J, with 12 bases between. CDR3 in DNA: TGTGCCAGCAGTTACACAGGTGGAGAAGAAAAACTGTTTTTT. Translating it yields CASSYTGGEEKLFF.

V usage is TRBV4-1 and J usage is TRBJ2-3, with 11 bases lining up with TRBD1. With V trimmed by 1 base and J by 3 bases, 9 bases remained unmatched. Per the germline V gene, CDR1 is MGHRA and CDR2 is YSYEKL. The CDR3 is made up of 18 amino acids. CDR3 DNA: TGCGCCAGCAGCCAAGCGGGCAGAGGACAGGGGGCTACAGATACGCAGTATTTT. It translates to CASSQAGRGQGATDTQYF.

The gene calls are TRBV7-2 and TRBJ1-2; maybe TRBD1 (5 bases). Germline values: CDR1 SGHTA, CDR2 FQGNSA. The germline V and J ends were trimmed by 0 bases and 4 bases, with 15 bases remaining between them. This CDR3 has 16 amino acids. Written as DNA, the CDR3 is TGTGCCAGCAGCTTAGCAGGGGTGGGGCAGGCCTATGGCTACACCTTC. Its protein is CASSLAGVGQAYGYTF.

The chain is built from TRBV19 and TRBJ2-2, with TRBD2 identical over 15 bases. Germline V CDR1 and CDR2: LNHDA, SQIVND (reference sequence). The V gene end was trimmed by 5 bases and the J gene end by 5 bases; junction bases not matched to a gene: 12. CDR3 size: 19 residues. As DNA, the CDR3 is TGTGCCAGTAGTTCGCAACAGGGACTAGCGGGAGGAGCGACCGGGGAGCTGTTTTTT. This sequence encodes CASSSQQGLAGGATGELFF.

This rearrangement joins TRBV9 to TRBJ2-7; D might be TRBD1 (6 bases). CDR1 and CDR2 (germline): SGDLS, YYNGEE. The CDR3 length is 15 residues. Trimming pared 0 bases from V and 7 bases from J, leaving 17 bases between. CDR3 in amino acids: CASSVADSPGEEQYF. Here the CDR3 DNA reads TGTGCCAGCAGCGTAGCAGATTCCCCAGGGGAAGAGCAGTACTTC.

The chain combines TRBV5-1 with TRBJ2-3, with 9 bases fitting TRBD1. V dropped 4 bases and J dropped 6; count of bases not matched to a gene: 12. Per germline, CDR1 SGHRS and CDR2 YFSETQ. The CDR3 totals 16 residues. The CDR3 bases are TGCGCCAGCAGCCCACTTCCGGGACAGGGCTCCGATACGCAGTATTTT. Translating gives CASSPLPGQGSDTQYF.

The chain recombines TRBV12-1 with TRBJ2-7; TRBD2, the table's D call, lacks a check against the DNA. TRBV12-1 constitutes a pseudogene. The CDR3 extends over 15 amino acids. CDR3 in amino acids: CASGHSGEASYEQYF. CDR3 in DNA: TGTGCCAGCGGTCATAGCGGAGAGGCCTCCTACGAGCAGTACTTC.

The chain uses TRBV9 and TRBJ2-1, with 7 bases aligning to TRBD1. Germline-derived CDR1 and CDR2 are SGDLS and YYNGEE. J gave up 8 bases and V 3 bases, and 11 bases lay outside the gene matches. CDR3 length equals 15 residues. CDR3 in DNA: TGTGCCAGCAGCGCACTATGGACAGGCGAGGATGAGCAGTTCTTC. Protein product: CASSALWTGEDEQFF.

V gene TRBV7-2 combines with J gene TRBJ1-5, with 8 bases fitting TRBD1. With V trimmed by 5 bases and J by 7 bases, 7 bases remained unmatched. Germline V gene data show CDR1 as SGHTA and CDR2 as FQGNSA. CDR3 size: 14 residues. The CDR3 sequence is CASSPDRGGQPQHF. The CDR3 DNA reads as TGTGCCAGCAGCCCAGACAGGGGCGGACAGCCCCAGCATTTT.

The V and J genes are TRBV19 and TRBJ2-5; 7 positions agree with TRBD1. Trimming cost V 1 base and J 5 bases; bases outside gene matches: 7. Germline lookup yields CDR1 LNHDA and CDR2 SQIVND (reference sequence). The CDR3 has 15 residues. Here the CDR3 reads CASSIVGGERETQYF. DNA of the CDR3: TGTGCCAGTAGTATAGTAGGGGGCGAGAGGGAGACCCAGTACTTC.

A few counts support this clone. V and J are TRBV27 and TRBJ2-6, with 16 nucleotides matching TRBD2. Germline-derived CDR1 and CDR2 are MNHEY and SMNVEV (reference sequence). J lost 2 bases, V lost 4 bases, and 5 bases had no gene match. This CDR3 is built from 19 residues. CDR3 residues: CASSSTGLAGGPGANVLTF. The CDR3 DNA is TGTGCCAGCAGTTCTACGGGACTAGCGGGGGGGCCTGGGGCCAACGTCCTGACTTTC.

About this clone: Sequence at one end of the junction differs from germline and may be a read error. V gene TRBV9 combines with J gene TRBJ1-1, with 9 bases fitting TRBD1. Germline V gives CDR1 SGDLS, CDR2 YYNGEE. The CDR3 extends over 12 amino acids. CDR3: CASSTTQGAVSF. In DNA form, the CDR3 reads TGTGCCAGCAGCACAACACAGGGGGCGGTATCCTTT. The full variable domain, with the rest looked up from reference TRBV9 and TRBJ1-1, is DSGVTQTPKHLITATGQRVTLRCSPRSGDLSVYWYQQSLDQGLQFLIQYYNGEERAKGNILERFSAQQFPDLHSELNLSSLELGDSALYFCASSTTQGAVSFGQGTRLTVV.

CDR3 bases: TGTGCCAGCAGCAATCCCCTAACGGGTGGGAGATACGAGCAGTACTTC. Its translation: CASSNPLTGGRYEQYF. The V gene is TRBV28, the J gene TRBJ2-7, with D possibly being TRBD2 (5 bases). Germline V CDR1 and CDR2: MDHEN, SYDVKM. This CDR3 comprises 16 residues. Trimming shortened V by 6 bases and J by 4 bases, and 22 bases separated the two germline ends.

As DNA, the CDR3 is TGTGCCAGCAGTGAAGTGGGGCGGGGGGGCTTCCAGCCCCAGCATTTT. Protein sequence: CASSEVGRGGFQPQHF. The V gene is TRBV2, the J gene TRBJ1-5; perhaps TRBD1 as D (6 bases). Germline CDR1 SNHLY, CDR2 FYNNEI. The CDR3 sequence is 16 residues long. The ends were cut back, 1 base at V and 7 bases at J, with 17 bases in the middle.

This rearrangement joins TRBV7-2 to TRBJ2-3; D is perhaps TRBD2 (6 bases). The CDR3 sequence is 13 residues long. Germline assignment: CDR1 SGHTA and CDR2 FQGNSA. With 3 bases removed from V and 10 bases from J, the gap between germline ends came to 14 bases. The CDR3 region is CASSFEGGRAQYF. CDR3 sequence (DNA): TGTGCCAGCAGCTTTGAAGGAGGGCGGGCGCAGTATTTT.

This clone appeared once. An end of the junction does not agree with germline; a read error may underlie this. For the CDR3, the DNA is TGTTCCAGCAGCTTAGGGAAGGGGGCGACCTACTCTGGAAACACCATATATTTT. Amino acid sequence: CSSSLGKGATYSGNTIYF. This sequence joins TRBV7-9 and TRBJ1-3, with TRBD1 matching 7 bases. The germline CDR1 and CDR2 sequences are SEHNR and FQNEAQ (reference sequence). The CDR3 spans 18 residues. Complete variable domain (other parts from reference TRBV7-9 and TRBJ1-3): DTGVSQNPRHKITKRGQNVTFRCDPISEHNRLYWYRQTLGQGPEFLTYFQNEAQLEKSRLLSDRFSAERPKGSFSTLEIQRTEQGDSAMYLCSSSLGKGATYSGNTIYFGEGSWLTVV.

V gene TRBV19 combines with J gene TRBJ2-1; D may be TRBD1 (5 bases). Trimming shortened V by 3 bases and J by 8 bases, and 20 bases separated the two germline ends. The CDR3 extends over 16 amino acids. Germline CDR1 reads LNHDA; CDR2 reads SQIVND (reference sequence). The CDR3 is CASSMVEQVALYEQFF. The DNA of the CDR3 is TGTGCCAGTAGTATGGTGGAACAGGTTGCGCTTTATGAGCAGTTCTTC.

The chain carries TRBV7-2 and TRBJ2-7, with 10 bases matching TRBD2. With V trimmed by 1 base and J by 2 bases, 2 bases remained unmatched. Germline CDR1 is SGHTA and CDR2 is FQGNSA. The CDR3 loop spans 15 amino acids. This CDR3 is CASSLVAGGAYEQYF. CDR3 bases: TGTGCCAGCAGCTTAGTAGCGGGAGGTGCCTACGAGCAGTACTTC.

This clone was seen a handful of times. The chain joins TRBV2 to TRBJ1-1; tentatively, D is TRBD1 (5 bases). Trimming took off 7 bases at V and 4 bases at J, with 10 bases between the two ends. The CDR3 is 12 residues long. Germline V lookup: CDR1 SNHLY, CDR2 FYNNEI. DNA of the CDR3: TGTGCCAGCACGTACGGGGGCACTGAAGCTTTCTTT. Translated: CASTYGGTEAFF. The variable domain in full, with the rest retrieved from reference TRBV2 and TRBJ1-1, is EPEVTQTPSHQVTQMGQEVILRCVPISNHLYFYWYRQILGQKVEFLVSFYNNEISEKSEIFDDQFSVERPDGSNFTLKIRSTKLEDSAMYFCASTYGGTEAFFGQGTRLTVV.

This rearrangement joins TRBV4-3 to TRBJ2-7, with TRBD1 identical over 8 bases. CDR3 length: 15 residues. J was trimmed by 1 base and V by 1 base; bases with no gene match: 3. Per the germline V gene, CDR1 is LGHNA and CDR2 is YSLEER. The DNA for the CDR3 is TGCGCCAGCAGCCAAGCGAGACAGGGGTCCTACGAGCAGTACTTC. Its translation is CASSQARQGSYEQYF.